This T cell receptor beta chain is drawn from a study of human T cells and chemical hapten exposure. This CDR3 contains 19 residues. The V and J ends lost 3 bases and 1 base, in that order; junction bases with no gene match: 15. The germline gives CDR1 SGHRS, CDR2 YFSETQ. The sample's time point: pre-sensitization, week 0. Treatment defined: therapeutic diphenylcyclopropenone sensitization with weekly scalp DPC. At patch-test visits, sampling came before the patch test. Each CDR3 protein gets one entry after TCRdb re-called the RACE reads with MiXCR. The data hold about 110,000 distinct CDR3 sequences, with 12% observed a single time.

J is TRBJ2-7 and V is TRBV5-1; 11 bases fit TRBD2. This specimen consisted of whole blood, obtained in connection with sensitization to the hapten diphenylcyclopropenone (DPC). The clonotype originates from a woman aged 50 to 65 with alopecia areata. Some clones in this sample may be carry-over from other donors' samples. The CDR3 DNA reads as TGCGCCAGCAGCTCACGCCGCGGGGGACTAGCGGCAAATTCCTACGAGCAGTACTTC. It translates to CASSSRRGGLAANSYEQYF. Full variable domain (rest looked up from reference TRBV5-1 and TRBJ2-7): KAGVTQTPRYLIKTRGQQVTLSCSPISGHRSVSWYQQTPGQGLQFLFEYFSETQRNKGNFPGRFSGRQFSNSRSEMNVSTLELGDSALYLCASSSRRGGLAANSYEQYFGPGTRLTVT.